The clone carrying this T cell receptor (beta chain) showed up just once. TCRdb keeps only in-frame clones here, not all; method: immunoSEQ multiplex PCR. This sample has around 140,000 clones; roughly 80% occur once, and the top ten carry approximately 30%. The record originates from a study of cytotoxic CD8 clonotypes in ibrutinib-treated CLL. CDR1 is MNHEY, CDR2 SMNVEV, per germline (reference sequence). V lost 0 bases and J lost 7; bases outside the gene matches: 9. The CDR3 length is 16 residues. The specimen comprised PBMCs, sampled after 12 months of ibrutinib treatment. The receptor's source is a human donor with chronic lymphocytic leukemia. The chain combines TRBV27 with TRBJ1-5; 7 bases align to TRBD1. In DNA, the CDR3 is TGTGCCAGCAGTTTATCAGGACAGGTCACGGGACAGCCCCAGCATTTT. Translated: CASSLSGQVTGQPQHF.